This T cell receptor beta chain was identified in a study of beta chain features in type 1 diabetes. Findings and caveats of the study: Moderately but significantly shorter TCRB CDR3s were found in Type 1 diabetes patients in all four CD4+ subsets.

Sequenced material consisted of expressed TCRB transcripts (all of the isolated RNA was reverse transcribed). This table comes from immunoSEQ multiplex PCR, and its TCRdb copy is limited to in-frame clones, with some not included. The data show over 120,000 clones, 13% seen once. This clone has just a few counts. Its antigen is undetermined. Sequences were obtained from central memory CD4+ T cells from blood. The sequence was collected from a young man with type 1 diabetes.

The CDR3 DNA follows: TGCAGCGGAATGGGCCTAGCGGGGACCACGGATACGCAGTATTTT. It specifies CSGMGLAGTTDTQYF. The rearrangement joins TRBV29-1 to TRBJ2-3; 9 bases are shared with TRBD2. Germline V gene lookup returns CDR1 SQVTM and CDR2 ANQGSEA. This CDR3 is built from 15 residues. With 7 bases clipped from V and 6 bases from J, the junction kept 14 bases outside the gene matches.